The next 25 T cell receptor beta chains were all read from a single sample in a study of neurological immune-mediated disorders. Using its own MiXCR run on the 5' RACE reads, TCRdb lists one record per CDR3 protein. This sample yields 50,000 to 70,000 distinct CDR3 sequences, of which roughly 2.5% are seen a single time; less than 3.5% belongs to the top ten. Sequences were obtained from PBMCs. The receptors were gathered from a middle-aged man with multiple sclerosis.

This clonotype showed up many times. The V call is TRBV6-1, the J call TRBJ2-3; TRBD2 agrees at 7 bases. V shed 5 bases and J 8 bases; nucleotides not matched to a gene: 4. The CDR3 spans 12 residues. Per the germline V gene, CDR1 is MNHNS and CDR2 is SASEGT. In DNA form, the CDR3 reads TGTGCCAGCAGTCAAACGGGGGGTACGCAGTATTTT. It yields the protein CASSQTGGTQYF.

This clonotype was recorded at least ten times. This sequence joins TRBV9 and TRBJ2-5, with TRBD2 as a possible D gene (6 bases). CDR1 is SGDLS and CDR2 is YYNGEE in the germline V gene. The CDR3 runs 15 residues. Trimming pared 0 bases from V and 2 bases from J, leaving 11 bases between. CDR3 residues: CASSVDGRDQETQYF. CDR3 DNA: TGTGCCAGCAGCGTAGATGGGCGGGATCAAGAGACCCAGTACTTC.

This clonotype showed up many times. The CDR3 protein is CASRRVSETQYF. The CDR3 DNA reads TGTGCCAGCAGGAGGGTGTCAGAGACCCAGTACTTC. The chain carries TRBV28 and TRBJ2-5; D may be TRBD2 (5 bases). Trimming took off 6 bases at V and 4 bases at J, with 9 bases between the two ends. Germline loops: CDR1 MDHEN, CDR2 SYDVKM. This CDR3 has 12 amino acids.

This clonotype occurred many times. J is TRBJ1-1 and V is TRBV12-3 or TRBV12-4, with unresolved D. The CDR3 runs to 14 residues. Trimming shortened V by 6 bases and J by 10 bases, and 21 bases separated the two germline ends. CDR3 protein: CASSLSRRESRAFF. CDR3 coding DNA: TGTGCCAGCAGCTTGAGCAGGAGGGAGTCACGAGCTTTCTTT.

There are many counts of this clonotype. One end of the junction fails to match germline, which may point to a read error. This chain connects TRBV10-2 to TRBJ1-2; D uncertain. Germline V gene lookup returns CDR1 WSHSY and CDR2 SAAADI. CDR3 length: 12 amino acids. CDR3 bases: TGTGGCTACAGAAACGATAACTATGGCTACACCTTC. Protein product: CGYRNDNYGYTF.

This clonotype was counted at least ten times. The chain has TRBV7-2 and TRBJ1-1, with 8 bases fitting TRBD1. V was clipped by 3 bases and J by 9 bases; unmatched bases: 9. In germline, CDR1 is SGHTA, CDR2 FQGNSA. The CDR3 covers 14 residues. CDR3 protein: CASSFFVGQEQAFF. For the CDR3, the DNA is TGTGCCAGCAGCTTCTTTGTGGGACAGGAACAAGCTTTCTTT.

This clonotype came up many times. The chain carries TRBV20-1 and TRBJ2-1; D might be TRBD2 (6 bases). Germline-derived CDR1 and CDR2 are DFQATT and SNEGSKA (reference sequence). CDR3 length equals 14 residues. Trimming cost V 0 bases and J 7 bases, with 13 bases left between them. The CDR3 DNA follows: TGCAGTGCTAGAGATGCCGGCGGGGCGAATGAGCAGTTCTTC. Protein product: CSARDAGGANEQFF.

At least ten counts were recorded for this clonotype. The gene calls are TRBV6-5 and TRBJ2-7; D might be TRBD1 or TRBD2, each matching 6 bases. This CDR3 is built from 13 residues. The V gene's germline CDR1 is MNHEY and CDR2 SVGAGI. V shed 8 bases and J shed 6 bases, with 17 bases lying between them. The CDR3 is CASSSPGAGEQYF. The CDR3 coding sequence is TGTGCCAGCTCCTCCCCGGGGGCAGGCGAGCAGTACTTC.

This clonotype appeared many times. The V and J genes are TRBV3-1 and TRBJ2-2, with D possibly matching TRBD2 (6 bases). The CDR3 sequence is 13 residues long. V lost 5 bases and J lost 6, with 10 bases in between. CDR1 and CDR2 from the germline V gene are LGHDT and YNNKEL (reference sequence). DNA for the CDR3: TGTGCCAGCAGCTACAGGAGGGCCGGGGAGCTGTTTTTT. It yields the protein CASSYRRAGELFF.

This clonotype was observed a few times. For the CDR3, the DNA is TGCAGTGCTAGAAAACAGGGTGGAACTGAAGCTTTCTTT. It specifies CSARKQGGTEAFF. This sequence joins TRBV20-1 and TRBJ1-1, with D possibly matching TRBD1 (6 bases). Germline CDR1 and CDR2: DFQATT and SNEGSKA (reference sequence). The CDR3 is 13 amino acids. Trimming cost V 2 bases and J 5 bases, with 12 bases left between them.

This clonotype was detected ten times or more. This rearrangement joins TRBV29-1 to TRBJ2-5; D gene uncertain. CDR1 SQVTM and CDR2 ANQGSEA come from the germline V gene. This CDR3 has 13 residues. Trimming pared 7 bases from V and 0 bases from J, leaving 12 bases between. The CDR3 DNA reads as TGCAGCGCCGAAGCAGATTACCAAGAGACCCAGTACTTC. Translation gives CSAEADYQETQYF.

Comments on this clonotype: A read error may produce the germline difference seen at one junction end. The chain is built from TRBV30 and TRBJ1-2, with a weak D call TRBD1 (6 bases). The CDR3 has 12 amino acids. The germline V gene encodes CDR1 GTSNPN and CDR2 SVGIG (reference sequence). In DNA form, the CDR3 reads TGTGCCTGGAGTGACAGGGATTCTTTAGAGTCCTTC. Its protein is CAWSDRDSLESF.

This clonotype was found many times. This chain uses TRBV15 with TRBJ1-3; 8 nucleotides agree with TRBD1. The CDR3 loop spans 18 amino acids. Germline assignment: CDR1 LNHNV and CDR2 YYDKDF (reference sequence). Trimming took 0 bases from V and 0 from J; bases not matched to a gene: 7. CDR3 DNA: TGTGCCACCAGCAGAGAAATCCGGACAGGGCGCTCTGGAAACACCATATATTTT. Translation: CATSREIRTGRSGNTIYF.

The sample holds many counts of this clonotype. J is TRBJ2-1 and V is TRBV2, with 9 positions matching TRBD2. This CDR3 has 18 amino acids. Germline CDR1 is SNHLY and CDR2 is FYNNEI. Trimming at V came to 6 bases and at J to 0 bases, leaving 12 bases not matched to a gene. CDR3 coding DNA: TGTGCCAGCAGGGGCGCGGCTAGCGGGGCCAGCTCCTACAATGAGCAGTTCTTC. This translates into CASRGAASGASSYNEQFF.

This clonotype was recorded many times. The rearrangement links TRBV5-1 to TRBJ1-4; no firm D call. V was clipped by 5 bases and J by 8 bases, with 16 bases between them. The CDR3 totals 14 residues. Looked up from germline, CDR1 is SGHRS and CDR2 is YFSETQ. CDR3 amino acids: CASRPDSNGEKLFF. The CDR3 DNA follows: TGCGCCAGCAGACCGGACTCTAACGGAGAAAAACTGTTTTTT.

This clonotype was found many times. V usage is TRBV20-1 and J usage is TRBJ1-4; 7 nucleotides line up with TRBD1. This CDR3 is built from 14 residues. CDR1 and CDR2 (germline): DFQATT, SNEGSKA (reference sequence). V lost 4 bases and J lost 8; bases outside the gene matches: 10. CDR3 sequence (DNA): TGCAGTGCTACCTTAGGGGGCCGAGGCGAAAAACTGTTTTTT. It encodes CSATLGGRGEKLFF.

This clonotype was counted many times. In DNA, the CDR3 is TGTGCCACCAGTGACCCCCTTGAGGGCGGAAGCAATCAGCCCCAGCATTTT. This gives the protein CATSDPLEGGSNQPQHF. The rearrangement joins TRBV24-1 to TRBJ1-5; D uncertain. CDR1 and CDR2 (germline): KGHDR, SFDVKD. Trimming shortened V by 4 bases and J by 1 base, and 16 bases separated the two germline ends. The CDR3 loop spans 17 amino acids.

This clonotype was seen ten or more times. CDR3 bases: TGTGCCAGCAGCTTATCTGGGCTGGGCTCCTACGAGCAGTACTTC. Protein sequence: CASSLSGLGSYEQYF. This chain links TRBV7-9 with TRBJ2-7; no reliable D call. The V end lost 2 bases, the J end lost 0 bases, and 11 bases lay between the germline ends. Germline V gene sequence: CDR1 SEHNR, CDR2 FQNEAQ (reference sequence). The CDR3 loop spans 15 amino acids. Using reference TRBV7-9 and TRBJ2-7 for the parts outside the CDR3, the full variable domain is DTGVSQNPRHKITKRGQNVTFRCDPISEHNRLYWYRQTLGQGPEFLTYFQNEAQLEKSRLLSDRFSAERPKGSFSTLEIQRTEQGDSAMYLCASSLSGLGSYEQYFGPGTRLTVT.

This clonotype was seen ten or more times. The rearrangement links TRBV20-1 to TRBJ1-2, with 8 nucleotides matching TRBD1. This CDR3 has 13 amino acids. The V and J ends lost 6 bases and 7 bases, in that order; junction bases with no gene match: 10. Germline CDR1 is DFQATT and CDR2 is SNEGSKA (reference sequence). The chain's CDR3 is CSAILDRGVGYTF. For the CDR3, the DNA is TGCAGTGCGATCTTAGACAGGGGAGTTGGCTACACCTTC.

In this sample, this clonotype turned up many times. This chain connects TRBV12-3 or TRBV12-4 to TRBJ2-7; maybe TRBD2 (6 bases). Trimming shortened V by 4 bases and J by 4 bases, and 8 bases separated the two germline ends. CDR3 length: 12 amino acids. In DNA form, the CDR3 reads TGTGCCAGCAGTTCGCTAGCGTACGAGCAGTACTTC. As protein: CASSSLAYEQYF.

Worth noting for this clonotype: Possible read error: a much larger clone is one base away. The genes are TRBV6-2 or TRBV6-3 and TRBJ2-7, with D unclear. The CDR3 has 11 residues. CDR1 and CDR2 (germline): MNHEY, SVGEGT. CDR3 amino acids: CDSSRTYEQYF. The CDR3 DNA reads TGTGACAGCAGTCGAACCTACGAGCAGTACTTC.

In its sample, this clonotype was seen many times. The rearrangement links TRBV5-1 to TRBJ2-1; TRBD2 is a possible D gene (6 bases). Germline values: CDR1 SGHRS, CDR2 YFSETQ. With 1 base removed from V and 3 bases from J, the gap between germline ends came to 14 bases. The CDR3 is made up of 16 amino acids. The CDR3 protein is CASSLMLAVDYNEQFF. The CDR3 nucleotides are TGCGCCAGCAGCTTGATGTTAGCGGTGGACTACAATGAGCAGTTCTTC.

Many counts were recorded for this clonotype. The V and J genes are TRBV5-1 and TRBJ2-7; 7 nucleotides align to TRBD1. There are 19 residues in the CDR3. V was pared by 4 bases and J by 2 bases, with 21 bases of the junction left unmatched. The germline gives CDR1 SGHRS, CDR2 YFSETQ. The DNA for the CDR3 is TGCGCCAGCAGCCCCGCCGGGACAGAAACTTCGATACGGGCCTACGAGCAGTACTTC. Protein: CASSPAGTETSIRAYEQYF.

This clonotype was picked up many times. The chain recombines TRBV12-3 or TRBV12-4 with TRBJ2-5; no firm D call. This CDR3 is built from 14 residues. Trimming removed 6 bases at V and 2 bases at J, with 13 bases between. CDR3 DNA sequence: TGTGCCAGCAGCCAAATGGACGGGCAAGAGACCCAGTACTTC. It codes for CASSQMDGQETQYF.

There are many counts of this clonotype. The rearrangement joins TRBV20-1 to TRBJ2-7; 13 bases are a match to TRBD2. CDR1 DFQATT and CDR2 SNEGSKA come from the germline V gene (reference sequence). With 5 bases clipped from V and 7 bases from J, the junction kept 8 bases outside the gene matches. The CDR3 runs 14 residues. CDR3 in amino acids: CSAGGTSGTMEQYF. The CDR3 region has the DNA TGCAGTGCTGGAGGGACTAGCGGGACCATGGAGCAGTACTTC.